The entry that follows covers one T cell receptor (beta chain) sequence. Its antigen target is currently unknown. Per-base quality was not reported, and no clone a single base away is much larger than it. The CDR3 regions of human TCRbeta chains were subjected to immunosequencing. Under the source paper's analysis protocol: TCRs in the repertoires were matched against a reference library of SARS-CoV-2-specific TCRs that had been generated with the MIRA antigen-specificity platform. Breadth was defined as the fraction of unique TCRs that were SARS-CoV-2-associated, and depth was defined as the fraction of total T cells that were SARS-CoV-2-associated. Using the MIRA data, each spike-specific TCR was assigned both to the spike region to which the TCR was reactive and to a CD4 or CD8 class. Log10-transformed breadth and depth values were compared by one-way ANOVA with Sidak's multiple comparisons tests. TCRdb re-hosts the immuneACCESS table, in-frame sequences only. Its copies lack some clones; in the studies checked, an unresolved V gene accounts for under half of them, and the cause for the rest is not known. For V, J and clone size, that table is used; D and trimming come from the DNA. Counted in this sample were about 170,000 clones; approximately 90% of them appeared once. Together, the top ten hold around 1.1% of the sample.

The CDR3 sequence holds 16 residues, the cysteine and phenylalanine included. The CDR3 DNA has 48 bases and is translated from base 1. Trimming removed 1 base from V and 6 bases from J; the gene matches leave 8 bases unexplained. CDR1 and CDR2 were assigned from the germline V gene as LGHNA and YSLEER. The sample belongs to a study of T cell responses to AZD1222 COVID-19 vaccine (dated by TCRdb to the early 2020s). Regarding the study in general: A total of 233 trial participants underwent TCR sequencing, of whom around 210 had received two doses of AZD1222 and 26 had received two doses of the MenACWY control vaccine. Trial participants were enrolled into age subgroups of 18-55, 56-69 and 70-plus years, which contained roughly 140, 27 and 60 TCR-sequenced participants, respectively.

The label giving this sample's time point can be read as: about 28 days (+/-7) after the second vaccine dose. Because spike-specific TCR depth and breadth did not differ between the two schedules, AZD1222 recipients who got a second dose at roughly 4 weeks were pooled with those who got a second dose at roughly 12 weeks. The vaccinee samples were drawn from two UK trials, COV001 and COV002, one of which was a single-blind randomized controlled phase 2/3 trial testing AZD1222 (ChAdOx1 nCoV-19) in healthy adults. For TCRbeta chain sequencing, PBMC samples from trial participants were taken at day 0 and at day 28 after the second dose. The investigation overall reported the following: After two AZD1222 doses, both the breadth and the depth of spike-specific TCRs were significantly higher than at day 0 and than in MenACWY recipients. CD4 TCRs associated with the vaccine covered the entire spike protein, and the dominant responses were in regions 160-218 and 743-854. Participants were mostly white British, with more females than males. The authors suggested clonal diversity may have been underestimated. Conclusions about previously exposed vaccinees are limited, since just 5 or 6 AZD1222 recipients were seropositive for SARS-CoV-2 at baseline. Reportedly, almost half of the unique spike-specific TCRs recognized epitopes lying outside the regions that are mutated in the B.1.351 and B.1.1.7 variants. No day 14 peak-response samples were available, so repertoires were characterized only after the peak T cell response. In the small 56-69-year group, the increase in depth fell short of significance, most likely because of low power.

This clonotype originated in an adult who received the AZD1222 COVID-19 vaccine. This sequence uses TRBV4-3 and TRBJ1-2; the central 10 bases match TRBD1. The sample here was peripheral blood, taken 28 days after the second AZD1222 dose. The nucleotides are TGCGCCAGCAGCCAAGGGTACGACAGGGGGCGGAATGGCTACACCTTC. Translation gives CASSQGYDRGRNGYTF.